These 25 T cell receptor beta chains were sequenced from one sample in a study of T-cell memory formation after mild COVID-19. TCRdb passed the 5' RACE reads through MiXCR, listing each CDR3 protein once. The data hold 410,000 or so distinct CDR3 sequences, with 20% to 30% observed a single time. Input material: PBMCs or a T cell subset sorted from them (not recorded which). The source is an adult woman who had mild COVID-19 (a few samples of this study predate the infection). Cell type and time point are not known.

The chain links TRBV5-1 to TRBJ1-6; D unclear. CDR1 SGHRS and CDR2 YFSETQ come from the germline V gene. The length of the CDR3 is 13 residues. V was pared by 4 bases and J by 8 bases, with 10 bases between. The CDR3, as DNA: TGCGCCAGCAGCGGGGATGTGGATTCACCCCTCCACTTT. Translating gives CASSGDVDSPLHF.

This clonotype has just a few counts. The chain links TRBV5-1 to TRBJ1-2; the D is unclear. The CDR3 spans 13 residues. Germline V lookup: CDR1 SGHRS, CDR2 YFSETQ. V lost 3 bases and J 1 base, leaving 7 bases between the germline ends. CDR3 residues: CASSSTDNYGYTF. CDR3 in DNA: TGCGCCAGCAGCTCCACAGATAACTATGGCTACACCTTC.

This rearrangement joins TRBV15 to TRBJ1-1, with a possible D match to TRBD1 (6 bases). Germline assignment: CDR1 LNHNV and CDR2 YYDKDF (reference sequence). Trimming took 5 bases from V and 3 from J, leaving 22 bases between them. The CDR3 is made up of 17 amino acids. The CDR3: CATSARGRISKDTEAFF. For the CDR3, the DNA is TGTGCCACCAGCGCCCGGGGGCGGATTTCAAAGGACACTGAAGCTTTCTTT.

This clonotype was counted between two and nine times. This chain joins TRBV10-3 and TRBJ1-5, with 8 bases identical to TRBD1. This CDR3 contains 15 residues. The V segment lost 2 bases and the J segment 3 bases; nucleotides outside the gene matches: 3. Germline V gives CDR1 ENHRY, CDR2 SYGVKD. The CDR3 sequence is CAISEAQGDNQPQHF. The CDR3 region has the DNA TGTGCCATCAGTGAGGCACAGGGGGACAATCAGCCCCAGCATTTT.

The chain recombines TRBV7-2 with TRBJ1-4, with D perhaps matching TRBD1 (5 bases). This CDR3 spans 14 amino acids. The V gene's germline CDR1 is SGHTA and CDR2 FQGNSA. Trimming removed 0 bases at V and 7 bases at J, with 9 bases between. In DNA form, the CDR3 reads TGTGCCAGCAGCTTAGCTGGGGGGGGTGAAAAACTGTTTTTT. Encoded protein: CASSLAGGGEKLFF.

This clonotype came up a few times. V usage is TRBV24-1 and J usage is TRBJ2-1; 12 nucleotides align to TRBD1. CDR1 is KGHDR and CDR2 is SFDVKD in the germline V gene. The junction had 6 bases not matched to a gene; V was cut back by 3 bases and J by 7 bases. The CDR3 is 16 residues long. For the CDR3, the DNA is TGTGCCACCAGTGATGTCCGGGACAGGGGGCCTAATGAGCAGTTCTTC. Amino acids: CATSDVRDRGPNEQFF.

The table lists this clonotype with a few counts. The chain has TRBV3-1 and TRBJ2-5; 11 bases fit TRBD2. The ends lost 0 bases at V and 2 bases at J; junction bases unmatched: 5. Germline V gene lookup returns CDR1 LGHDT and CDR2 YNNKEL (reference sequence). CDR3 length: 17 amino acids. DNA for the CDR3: TGTGCCAGCAGCCAAGATTGGGCTAGCGGGGGGCAAGAGACCCAGTACTTC. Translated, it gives CASSQDWASGGQETQYF.

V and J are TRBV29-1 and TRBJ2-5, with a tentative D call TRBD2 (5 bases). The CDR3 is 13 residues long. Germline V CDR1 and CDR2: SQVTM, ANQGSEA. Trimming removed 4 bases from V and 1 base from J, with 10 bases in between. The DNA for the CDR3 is TGCAGCGTTGGGGAGACACTCCAAGAGACCCAGTACTTC. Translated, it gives CSVGETLQETQYF.

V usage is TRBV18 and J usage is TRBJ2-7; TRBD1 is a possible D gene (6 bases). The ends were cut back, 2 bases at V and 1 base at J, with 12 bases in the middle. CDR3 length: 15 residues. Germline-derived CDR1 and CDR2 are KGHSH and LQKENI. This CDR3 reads CASSPGQGLSYEQYF. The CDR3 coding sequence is TGTGCCAGCTCACCAGGGCAGGGGCTGTCCTACGAGCAGTACTTC.

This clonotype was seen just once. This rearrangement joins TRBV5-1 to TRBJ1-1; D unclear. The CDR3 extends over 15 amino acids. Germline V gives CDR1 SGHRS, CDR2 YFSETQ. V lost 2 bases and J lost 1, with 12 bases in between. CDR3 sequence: CASSLFVAGNTEAFF. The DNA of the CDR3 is TGCGCCAGCAGCTTATTTGTAGCAGGGAACACTGAAGCTTTCTTT.

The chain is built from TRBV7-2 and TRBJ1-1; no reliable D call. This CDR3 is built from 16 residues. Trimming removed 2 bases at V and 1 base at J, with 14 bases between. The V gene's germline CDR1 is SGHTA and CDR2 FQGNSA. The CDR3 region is CASSLFSIPGNTEAFF. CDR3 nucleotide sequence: TGTGCCAGCAGCTTATTTTCGATCCCAGGGAACACTGAAGCTTTCTTT.

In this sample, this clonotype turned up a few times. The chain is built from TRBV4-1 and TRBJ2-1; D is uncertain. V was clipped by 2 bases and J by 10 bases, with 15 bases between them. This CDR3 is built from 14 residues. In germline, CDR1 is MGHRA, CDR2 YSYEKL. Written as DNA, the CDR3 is TGCGCCAGCAGCCAACCGCTGGGTGGTGAAGAGCAGTTCTTC. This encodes CASSQPLGGEEQFF.

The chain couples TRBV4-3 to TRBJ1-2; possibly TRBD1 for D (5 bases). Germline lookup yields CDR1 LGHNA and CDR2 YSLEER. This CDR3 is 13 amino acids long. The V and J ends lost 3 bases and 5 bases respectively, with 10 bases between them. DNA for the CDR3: TGCGCCAGCAGCCAGGCCCGGGGGTATGGCTACACCTTC. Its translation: CASSQARGYGYTF.

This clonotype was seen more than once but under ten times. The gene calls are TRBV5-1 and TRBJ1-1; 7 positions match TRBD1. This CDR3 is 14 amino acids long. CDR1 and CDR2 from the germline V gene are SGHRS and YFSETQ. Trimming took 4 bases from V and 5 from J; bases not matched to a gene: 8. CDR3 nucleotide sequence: TGCGCCAGCAGCGTACTGACAGGGATAACTGAAGCTTTCTTT. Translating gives CASSVLTGITEAFF.

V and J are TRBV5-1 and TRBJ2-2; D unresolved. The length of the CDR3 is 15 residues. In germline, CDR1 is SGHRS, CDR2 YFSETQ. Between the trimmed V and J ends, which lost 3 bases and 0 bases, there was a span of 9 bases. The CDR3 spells CASSSTFTNTGELFF. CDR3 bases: TGCGCCAGCAGCTCGACCTTTACGAACACCGGGGAGCTGTTTTTT.

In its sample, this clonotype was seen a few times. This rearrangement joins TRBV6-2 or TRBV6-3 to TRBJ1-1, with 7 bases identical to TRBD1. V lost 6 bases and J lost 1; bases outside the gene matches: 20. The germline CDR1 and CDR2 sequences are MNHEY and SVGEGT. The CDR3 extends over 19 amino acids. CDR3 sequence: CASRGGPGQSVTWNTEAFF. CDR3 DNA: TGTGCCAGCAGGGGGGGACCGGGACAGTCAGTAACTTGGAACACTGAAGCTTTCTTT.

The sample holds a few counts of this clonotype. The CDR3 reads CASSDKGQGAHEQYF. CDR3 bases: TGTGCCAGCAGTGATAAGGGACAGGGGGCACACGAGCAGTACTTC. The chain combines TRBV2 with TRBJ2-7, with 12 bases identical to TRBD1. The CDR3 is made up of 15 amino acids. The germline CDR1 and CDR2 sequences are SNHLY and FYNNEI. Trimming took 3 bases from V and 5 from J; bases not matched to a gene: 5.

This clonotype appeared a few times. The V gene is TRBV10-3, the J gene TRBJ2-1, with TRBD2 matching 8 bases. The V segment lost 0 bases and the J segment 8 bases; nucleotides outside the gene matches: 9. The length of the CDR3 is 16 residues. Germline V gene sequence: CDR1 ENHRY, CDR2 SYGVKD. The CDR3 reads CAISESFGGRSDEQFF. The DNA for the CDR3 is TGTGCCATCAGTGAGTCCTTTGGCGGGAGGAGCGATGAGCAGTTCTTC.

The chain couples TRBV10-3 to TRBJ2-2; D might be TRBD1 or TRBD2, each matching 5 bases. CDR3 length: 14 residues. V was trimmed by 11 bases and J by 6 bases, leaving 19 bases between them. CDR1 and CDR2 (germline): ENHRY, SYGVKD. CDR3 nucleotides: TGTGCCTCGCAGGGACCGATCGACGCCGGGGAGCTGTTTTTT. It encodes CASQGPIDAGELFF.

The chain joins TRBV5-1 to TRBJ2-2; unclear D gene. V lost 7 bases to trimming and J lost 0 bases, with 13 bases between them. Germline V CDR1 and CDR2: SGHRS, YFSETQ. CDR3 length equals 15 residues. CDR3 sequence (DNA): TGCGCCAGCCGGCCGGCCGGAGCGAACACCGGGGAGCTGTTTTTT. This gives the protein CASRPAGANTGELFF.

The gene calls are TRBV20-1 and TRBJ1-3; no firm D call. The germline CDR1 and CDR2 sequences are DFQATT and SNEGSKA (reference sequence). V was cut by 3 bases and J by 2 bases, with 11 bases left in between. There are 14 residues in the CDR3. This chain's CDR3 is CSASKSATGNTIYF. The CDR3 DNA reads TGCAGTGCTAGTAAGTCGGCGACTGGAAACACCATATATTTT.

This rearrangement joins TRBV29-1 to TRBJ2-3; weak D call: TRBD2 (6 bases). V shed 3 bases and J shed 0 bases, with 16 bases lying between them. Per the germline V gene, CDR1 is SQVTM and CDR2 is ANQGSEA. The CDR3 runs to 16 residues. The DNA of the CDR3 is TGCAGCGTTGAGTATGGCGGGACCGGGAGCACAGATACGCAGTATTTT. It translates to CSVEYGGTGSTDTQYF.

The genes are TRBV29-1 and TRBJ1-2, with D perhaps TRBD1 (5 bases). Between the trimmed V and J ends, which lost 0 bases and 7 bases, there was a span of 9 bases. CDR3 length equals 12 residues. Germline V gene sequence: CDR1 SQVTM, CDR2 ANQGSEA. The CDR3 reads CSVEDQRGGYTF. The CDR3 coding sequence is TGCAGCGTTGAAGATCAGAGGGGTGGCTACACCTTC.

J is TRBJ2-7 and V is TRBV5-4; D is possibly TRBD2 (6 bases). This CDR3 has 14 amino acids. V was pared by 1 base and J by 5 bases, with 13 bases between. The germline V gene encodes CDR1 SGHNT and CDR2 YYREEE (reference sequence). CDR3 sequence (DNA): TGTGCCAGCAGCTTGACCGGGAGCAAGAACGAGCAGTACTTC. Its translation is CASSLTGSKNEQYF.

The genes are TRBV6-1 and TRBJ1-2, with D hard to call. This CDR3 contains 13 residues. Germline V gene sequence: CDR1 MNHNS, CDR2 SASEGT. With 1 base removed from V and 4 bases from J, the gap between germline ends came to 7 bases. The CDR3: CASSEGRSYGYTF. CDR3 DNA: TGTGCCAGCAGTGAAGGAAGGTCCTATGGCTACACCTTC.